Given below is one T cell receptor (beta chain) in context. No antigen is known for it. The conserved final phenylalanine or tryptophan is absent from the CDR3, which likely points to a read error. No DNA is shown, since the ends of the CDR3 on it are uncertain; the CDR3 is the one TCRdb lists. The CDR3 sequence runs 12 residues, both termini included. The sample comes from a study of graft-versus-host responses after intestinal transplantation. Study overall: Recipients obtained multivisceral, liver-intestinal, or isolated intestinal transplants. Each recipient received anti-thymocyte globulin induction, then tacrolimus and steroids for about 3 years. Study-wide results and limits: GvH clones turned up in recipient marrow; some had shown up first in ileum or blood. Subjects displaying graft-donor T cell macrochimerism possessed elevated graft-versus-host to host-versus-graft clonal ratios inside allografts.

Repertoires were generated with immunoSEQ multiplex PCR, while TCRdb's copy carries only in-frame clones and drops some. The sample records around 100,000 clones, 90% to 95% being singletons. The origin of this receptor is a human donor who was the organ donor for an intestinal transplant. The sequencing here drew on unstimulated CD8+ T cells sorted from spleen or lymph node cells, taken before transplant. The rearrangement uses TRBV23-1 and TRBJ1-2; the table gives TRBD1 as D, unverified against the DNA. TRBV23-1 is treated as an ORF (open reading frame) with a function not yet certain. The CDR3 here is CASSRSTGAGRV.